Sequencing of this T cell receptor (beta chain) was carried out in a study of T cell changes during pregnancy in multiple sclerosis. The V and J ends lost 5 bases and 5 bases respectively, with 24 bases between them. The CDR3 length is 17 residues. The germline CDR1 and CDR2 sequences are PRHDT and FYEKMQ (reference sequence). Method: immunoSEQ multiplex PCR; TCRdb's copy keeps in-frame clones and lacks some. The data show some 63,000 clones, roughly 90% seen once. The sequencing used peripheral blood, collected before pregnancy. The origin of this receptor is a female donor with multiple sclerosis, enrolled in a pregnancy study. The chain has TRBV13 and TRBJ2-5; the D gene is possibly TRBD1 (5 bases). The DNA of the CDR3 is TGTGCCAGCAGCACCTCCCAGGCCACAGGAGACCGGGAGACCCAGTACTTC. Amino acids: CASSTSQATGDRETQYF.